This T cell receptor beta chain was captured by sequencing in a study of cytotoxic CD8 clonotypes in ibrutinib-treated CLL. Sequencing used immunoSEQ multiplex PCR; TCRdb keeps in-frame clones, though not all of them. The sample yields about 160,000 clones, around nine tenths seen once. This clone came up once. Trimming pared 6 bases from V and 4 bases from J, leaving 14 bases between. The length of the CDR3 is 14 residues. The germline V gene has CDR1 MNHEY and CDR2 SVGAGI. The rearrangement joins TRBV6-5 to TRBJ2-3; D call uncertain. The specimen was PBMCs, collected at disease progression, from a patient treated with ibrutinib. The source is a human donor with chronic lymphocytic leukemia. For the CDR3, the DNA is TGTGCCAGCAGCTCCGCCCGGTTGTCAGATACGCAGTATTTT. It yields the protein CASSSARLSDTQYF.